A single sample gave rise to the 27 T cell receptor beta chains below, sequenced in a study of blood T cell repertoires in COVID-19. Clones were sequenced by immunoSEQ multiplex PCR, and TCRdb holds only the in-frame ones, with some missing. The sample has about 110,000 clones; roughly 82% are singletons. Material: peripheral blood. These receptors all stem from a woman aged 55-69 years with acute or convalescent COVID-19.

The chain combines TRBV28 with TRBJ1-5; TRBD1 aligns across 7 bases. The CDR3 covers 15 residues. Germline CDR1 reads MDHEN; CDR2 reads SYDVKM. The V and J ends lost 4 bases and 7 bases, in that order; junction bases with no gene match: 10. DNA of the CDR3: TGTGCCAGCAGTTCTCAGACAGGGACGAGGCAGCCCCAGCATTTT. This gives the protein CASSSQTGTRQPQHF. Full variable domain (rest looked up from reference TRBV28 and TRBJ1-5): DVKVTQSSRYLVKRTGEKVFLECVQDMDHENMFWYRQDPGLGLRLIYFSYDVKMKEKGDIPEGYSVSREKKERFSLILESASTNQTSMYLCASSSQTGTRQPQHFGDGTRLSIL.

The V call is TRBV9, the J call TRBJ1-3; 7 bases line up with TRBD1. This CDR3 spans 15 amino acids. V lost 3 bases and J lost 4; bases outside the gene matches: 7. Germline-derived CDR1 and CDR2 are SGDLS and YYNGEE. For the CDR3, the DNA is TGTGCCAGCAGCGCCACAGGGGATGAGGGAAACACCATATATTTT. Translation: CASSATGDEGNTIYF.

The chain joins TRBV7-2 to TRBJ2-5; 10 positions match TRBD2. With 1 base clipped from V and 3 bases from J, the junction kept 5 bases outside the gene matches. The length of the CDR3 is 16 residues. Germline V lookup: CDR1 SGHTA, CDR2 FQGNSA. Here the CDR3 reads CASSLEWLAGEETQYF. CDR3 DNA sequence: TGTGCCAGCAGCTTAGAATGGCTAGCGGGGGAAGAGACCCAGTACTTC.

This chain joins TRBV9 and TRBJ2-3; 8 nucleotides align to TRBD2. Trimming took 1 base from V and 1 from J; bases not matched to a gene: 2. This CDR3 has 15 amino acids. Per the germline V gene, CDR1 is SGDLS and CDR2 is YYNGEE. DNA of the CDR3: TGTGCCAGCAGCGTATTTAGCGGGGGCACAGATACGCAGTATTTT. Protein: CASSVFSGGTDTQYF.

This chain links TRBV7-3 with TRBJ2-5; 10 bases match TRBD2. V lost 5 bases and J lost 1; bases outside the gene matches: 4. This CDR3 has 15 amino acids. CDR1 and CDR2 from the germline V gene are SGHTA and FQGTGA. For the CDR3, the DNA is TGTGCCAGCAGCCCCGGGACTAGCGTCCAAGAGACCCAGTACTTC. Its translation is CASSPGTSVQETQYF.

The gene calls are TRBV4-3 and TRBJ2-2; 10 bases are a match to TRBD1. V was clipped by 4 bases and J by 4 bases; unmatched bases: 6. The CDR3 length is 16 residues. Germline lookup yields CDR1 LGHNA and CDR2 YSLEER. The CDR3 DNA sequence: TGCGCCAGCAGCCTCGTTTGGACAGGGGGCACCGGGGAGCTGTTTTTT. Protein sequence: CASSLVWTGGTGELFF.

V usage is TRBV4-3 and J usage is TRBJ2-1; 8 bases agree with TRBD2. Germline assignment: CDR1 LGHNA and CDR2 YSLEER. The CDR3 length is 15 residues. V trimming: 1 base; J trimming: 7 bases; junction bases outside the gene matches: 6. The CDR3 is CASSQARGLGNEQFF. The CDR3 DNA is TGCGCCAGCAGCCAAGCCCGGGGACTAGGTAATGAGCAGTTCTTC.

J is TRBJ2-3 and V is TRBV24-1, with 16 bases lining up with TRBD2. The CDR3 is 16 residues long. V trimming: 4 bases; J trimming: 15 bases; junction bases outside the gene matches: 12. Germline CDR1 KGHDR, CDR2 SFDVKD. This chain's CDR3 is CATSDWGTSGGARRYF. The CDR3 DNA follows: TGTGCCACCAGTGACTGGGGGACTAGCGGGGGGGCTCGTCGCTATTTT.

The chain links TRBV27 to TRBJ2-3; D ambiguous. The germline V gene encodes CDR1 MNHEY and CDR2 SMNVEV (reference sequence). CDR3 length: 11 residues. With 5 bases removed from V and 4 bases from J, the gap between germline ends came to 4 bases. The CDR3 sequence is CASSQSDTQYF. The CDR3 DNA follows: TGTGCCAGCAGTCAGTCAGATACGCAGTATTTT.

V and J are TRBV2 and TRBJ1-2; D not certain. V was cut by 7 bases and J by 4 bases, with 13 bases left in between. Germline V gives CDR1 SNHLY, CDR2 FYNNEI. The CDR3 spans 13 residues. The CDR3 is CASTVQALYGYTF. Here the CDR3 DNA reads TGTGCCAGCACGGTTCAGGCCCTCTATGGCTACACCTTC.

V is TRBV28 and J is TRBJ2-6, with TRBD1 identical over 8 bases. V lost 5 bases to trimming and J lost 3 bases; unmatched junction nucleotides: 12. CDR3 length: 18 amino acids. The germline V gene has CDR1 MDHEN and CDR2 SYDVKM. For the CDR3, the DNA is TGTGCCAGCAGTGGAGGGGTAGGACAGGGATTTGGGGCCAACGTCCTGACTTTC. Its protein is CASSGGVGQGFGANVLTF.

This rearrangement joins TRBV11-3 to TRBJ2-1, with TRBD2 matching over 7 bases. J gave up 8 bases and V 0 bases, and 7 bases lay outside the gene matches. There are 15 residues in the CDR3. Germline CDR1 is SGHNT and CDR2 is YENEEA. The CDR3 here is CASSLEGTTEDEQFF. CDR3 DNA sequence: TGTGCCAGCAGCTTAGAGGGGACTACCGAGGATGAGCAGTTCTTC. The full variable domain, its missing parts supplied by reference TRBV11-3 and TRBJ2-1, is EAGVVQSPRYKIIEKKQPVAFWCNPISGHNTLYWYLQNLGQGPELLIRYENEEAVDDSQLPKDRFSAERLKGVDSTLKIQPAELGDSAVYLCASSLEGTTEDEQFFGPGTRLTVL.

The chain has TRBV6-2 or TRBV6-3 and TRBJ2-7; no clear D. Trimming removed 0 bases from V and 6 bases from J, with 9 bases in between. Germline V gene lookup returns CDR1 MNHEY and CDR2 SVGEGT. The CDR3 totals 13 residues. CDR3 residues: CASSYSEVSEQYF. The CDR3 nucleotides read TGTGCCAGCAGTTACTCTGAGGTGAGCGAGCAGTACTTC.

The chain carries TRBV13 and TRBJ2-2, with TRBD1 matching 8 bases. Germline V gene data show CDR1 as PRHDT and CDR2 as FYEKMQ (reference sequence). With V trimmed by 6 bases and J by 5 bases, 8 bases remained unmatched. This CDR3 is built from 15 residues. The CDR3 bases are TGTGCCAGCAGTCTCGGACAGGGTAGGACCGGGGAGCTGTTTTTT. This sequence encodes CASSLGQGRTGELFF.

The chain combines TRBV29-1 with TRBJ1-1, with TRBD1 matching over 7 bases. The J segment lost 1 base and the V segment lost 3 bases, leaving 5 bases of the junction unmatched. This CDR3 contains 14 residues. Germline V gene lookup returns CDR1 SQVTM and CDR2 ANQGSEA. CDR3 loop: CSVDISGGNTEAFF. CDR3 nucleotide sequence: TGCAGCGTTGATATATCAGGGGGGAACACTGAAGCTTTCTTT.

V gene TRBV10-3 combines with J gene TRBJ2-1, with 10 bases matching TRBD1. V dropped 10 bases and J dropped 4; count of bases not matched to a gene: 16. The germline V gene encodes CDR1 ENHRY and CDR2 SYGVKD. The CDR3 covers 17 residues. CDR3 residues: CATTPGQGIMGYNEQFF. For the CDR3, the DNA is TGTGCCACCACCCCGGGACAGGGGATAATGGGTTACAATGAGCAGTTCTTC.

V and J are TRBV3-1 (or the pseudogene TRBV3-2) and TRBJ1-1, with TRBD1 matching 7 bases. The CDR3 has 15 amino acids. CDR1 is LGHDT and CDR2 is YNNKEL in the germline V gene (reference sequence). V lost 0 bases, J lost 1 base, and 2 bases stayed unmatched. CDR3 nucleotide sequence: TGTGCCAGCAGCCAAGACGGGGACAGGAACACTGAAGCTTTCTTT. This codes for CASSQDGDRNTEAFF.

This clone has a single count. One junction end disagrees with the germline gene, perhaps due to a read error. The chain carries TRBV7-7 and TRBJ2-3; 8 bases line up with TRBD1. The CDR3 is 19 amino acids. The germline gives CDR1 SSHAT, CDR2 FNYEAQ (reference sequence). The CDR3 sequence is CASSSTPPGTGFSTDTQYF. The CDR3 region has the DNA TGTGCTAGCAGCTCCACCCCACCCGGGACAGGTTTTAGCACAGATACGCAGTATTTT.

This chain uses TRBV11-1 with TRBJ2-5; TRBD2 agrees at 9 bases. Trimming at V came to 1 base and at J to 2 bases, leaving 5 bases not matched to a gene. The germline CDR1 and CDR2 sequences are SGHAT and FQDESV (reference sequence). The CDR3 covers 16 residues. CDR3 amino acids: CASSLDLAGRQETQYF. The CDR3, as DNA: TGTGCCAGCAGCTTAGATCTAGCGGGGCGTCAAGAGACCCAGTACTTC.

The rearrangement joins TRBV5-4 to TRBJ2-5, with 9 bases aligning to TRBD2. With V trimmed by 3 bases and J by 7 bases, 13 bases remained unmatched. From germline, CDR1 is SGHNT and CDR2 YYREEE (reference sequence). The CDR3 length is 16 residues. The CDR3, as DNA: TGTGCCAGCAGCTCGACTACTAATAGCGGGGGAGGGACCCAGTACTTC. It codes for CASSSTTNSGGGTQYF.

This rearrangement joins TRBV7-2 to TRBJ2-5; 7 bases are a match to TRBD2. CDR1 and CDR2 (germline): SGHTA, FQGNSA. V trimming: 8 bases; J trimming: 0 bases; junction bases outside the gene matches: 6. This CDR3 is 14 amino acids long. This chain's CDR3 is CASSGSGYQETQYF. The CDR3 DNA reads TGTGCCAGCTCGGGTAGCGGGTACCAAGAGACCCAGTACTTC.

The gene calls are TRBV6-1 and TRBJ1-2; D uncertain. Germline assignment: CDR1 MNHNS and CDR2 SASEGT. This CDR3 is 13 amino acids long. V lost 1 base and J 10 bases, leaving 13 bases between the germline ends. This CDR3 is CASSEGLQRDYTF. Written as DNA, the CDR3 is TGTGCCAGCAGTGAAGGGCTTCAACGGGACTACACCTTC.

The V gene is TRBV6-5, the J gene TRBJ2-7, with 8 nucleotides matching TRBD1. CDR3 length equals 15 residues. Per germline, CDR1 MNHEY and CDR2 SVGAGI. J was trimmed by 1 base and V by 2 bases; bases with no gene match: 4. The DNA of the CDR3 is TGTGCCAGCAGTTACCGAGACAGGGGATCCTACGAGCAGTACTTC. Residues: CASSYRDRGSYEQYF.

The chain combines TRBV24-1 with TRBJ2-5, with 11 bases fitting TRBD2. The V gene's germline CDR1 is KGHDR and CDR2 SFDVKD. This CDR3 comprises 17 residues. Losses at the gene ends were 9 bases for V and 5 bases for J; bases not matched to a gene: 16. The CDR3 spells CATGRESTSGEGETQYF. The CDR3 bases are TGTGCCACCGGACGAGAATCGACTAGCGGGGAGGGGGAGACCCAGTACTTC.

The chain links TRBV7-3 to TRBJ2-5; 8 bases are a match to TRBD1. CDR1 is SGHTA and CDR2 is FQGTGA in the germline V gene. There are 13 residues in the CDR3. J was trimmed by 4 bases and V by 5 bases; bases with no gene match: 3. CDR3 nucleotides: TGTGCCAGCAGCGCGGGACAGGCAGAGACCCAGTACTTC. Its protein is CASSAGQAETQYF.

The chain employs TRBV10-3 and TRBJ2-7, with TRBD1 matching 8 bases. V lost 10 bases, J lost 6 bases, and 11 bases stayed unmatched. CDR1 is ENHRY, CDR2 SYGVKD, per germline. The CDR3 runs to 13 residues. CDR3 coding DNA: TGTGCCACTACGGACACACAGGGGGGCGAGCAGTACTTC. Protein sequence: CATTDTQGGEQYF.

The chain recombines TRBV19 with TRBJ1-2; 7 bases align to TRBD1. V lost 2 bases, J lost 6 bases, and 3 bases stayed unmatched. The CDR3 totals 13 residues. Germline assignment: CDR1 LNHDA and CDR2 SQIVND (reference sequence). This CDR3 reads CASSITGEDGYTF. The DNA for the CDR3 is TGTGCCAGTAGTATAACAGGGGAGGATGGCTACACCTTC. Complete variable domain (other parts from reference TRBV19 and TRBJ1-2): DGGITQSPKYLFRKEGQNVTLSCEQNLNHDAMYWYRQDPGQGLRLIYYSQIVNDFQKGDIAEGYSVSREKKESFPLTVTSAQKNPTAFYLCASSITGEDGYTFGSGTRLTVV.